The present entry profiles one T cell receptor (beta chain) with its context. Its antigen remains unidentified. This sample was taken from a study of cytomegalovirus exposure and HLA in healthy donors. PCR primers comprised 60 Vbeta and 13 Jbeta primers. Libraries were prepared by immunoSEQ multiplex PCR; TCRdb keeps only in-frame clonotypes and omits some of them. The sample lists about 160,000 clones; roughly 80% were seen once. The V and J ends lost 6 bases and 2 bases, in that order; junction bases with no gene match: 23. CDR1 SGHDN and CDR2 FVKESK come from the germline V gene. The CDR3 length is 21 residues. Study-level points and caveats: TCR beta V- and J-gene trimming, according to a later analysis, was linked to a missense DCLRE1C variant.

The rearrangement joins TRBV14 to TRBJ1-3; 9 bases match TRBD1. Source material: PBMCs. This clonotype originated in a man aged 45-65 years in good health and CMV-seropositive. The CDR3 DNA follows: TGTGCCAGCAGACAAACAGCGCCCCGGACAGGGGTTATCCTTCCTGGAAACACCATATATTTT. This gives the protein CASRQTAPRTGVILPGNTIYF.